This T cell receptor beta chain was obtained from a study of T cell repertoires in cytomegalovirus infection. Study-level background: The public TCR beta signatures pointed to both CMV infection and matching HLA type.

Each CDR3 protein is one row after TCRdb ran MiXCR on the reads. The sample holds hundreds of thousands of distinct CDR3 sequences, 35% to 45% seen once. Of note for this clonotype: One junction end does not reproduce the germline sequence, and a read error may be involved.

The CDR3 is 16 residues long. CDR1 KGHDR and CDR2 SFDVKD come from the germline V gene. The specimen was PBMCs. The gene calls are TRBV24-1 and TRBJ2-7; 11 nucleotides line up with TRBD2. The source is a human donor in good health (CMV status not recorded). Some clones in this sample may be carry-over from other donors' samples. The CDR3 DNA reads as TGTGCCACCAATGATTCCACTAGCGGGAGATTATACGAGCAGTACTTC. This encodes CATNDSTSGRLYEQYF.